A single sample is the source of the 24 T cell receptor beta chains below, sequenced in a study of T cell changes during pregnancy in multiple sclerosis. The table came from immunoSEQ multiplex PCR; TCRdb's copy has only in-frame clones and leaves some out. The table includes fewer than 80,000 clones, about 94% detected once. The starting material was CD4+ T cells from peripheral blood mononuclear cells, obtained after pregnancy. These receptor sequences come from a female donor with multiple sclerosis, enrolled in a pregnancy study.

V and J are TRBV2 and TRBJ2-1; possibly TRBD1 for D (6 bases). Trimming pared 5 bases from V and 4 bases from J, leaving 39 bases between. Germline V gene sequence: CDR1 SNHLY, CDR2 FYNNEI. There are 23 residues in the CDR3. DNA of the CDR3: TGTGCCAGCAGTCTCCACCCCCGGGATCTTTTGTCCCCGACAGGAAACTTTTACAATGAGCAGTTCTTC. Protein sequence: CASSLHPRDLLSPTGNFYNEQFF.

The chain carries TRBV5-1 and TRBJ1-5, with a possible D match to TRBD1 (6 bases). CDR1 SGHRS and CDR2 YFSETQ come from the germline V gene. This CDR3 is built from 17 residues. The V and J ends lost 4 bases and 0 bases respectively, with 17 bases between them. CDR3 coding DNA: TGCGCCAGCAGCCCGGATCCGGGACACCTTAGCAATCAGCCCCAGCATTTT. Its translation is CASSPDPGHLSNQPQHF. Full variable domain (rest looked up from reference TRBV5-1 and TRBJ1-5): KAGVTQTPRYLIKTRGQQVTLSCSPISGHRSVSWYQQTPGQGLQFLFEYFSETQRNKGNFPGRFSGRQFSNSRSEMNVSTLELGDSALYLCASSPDPGHLSNQPQHFGDGTRLSIL.

This rearrangement joins TRBV7-8 to TRBJ2-7, with a weak D call TRBD1 (5 bases). There are 14 residues in the CDR3. Trimming removed 5 bases at V and 6 bases at J, with 17 bases between. From germline, CDR1 is SGHVS and CDR2 FQNEAQ. This CDR3 is CASSPIPRVGEQYF. The CDR3 nucleotides read TGTGCCAGCAGCCCAATCCCCAGGGTCGGCGAGCAGTACTTC.

This chain uses TRBV30 with TRBJ2-7, with TRBD1 matching 9 bases. V lost 3 bases, J lost 6 bases, and 3 bases stayed unmatched. The length of the CDR3 is 12 residues. The V gene's germline CDR1 is GTSNPN and CDR2 SVGIG (reference sequence). This chain's CDR3 is CAWSRDRVEQYF. CDR3 in DNA: TGTGCCTGGAGCCGGGACAGGGTCGAGCAGTACTTC.

A single count supports this clone. The rearrangement uses TRBV27 and TRBJ2-1; tentatively, D is TRBD2 (5 bases). V was pared by 7 bases and J by 7 bases, with 23 bases between. This CDR3 is built from 16 residues. Germline CDR1 and CDR2: MNHEY and SMNVEV (reference sequence). CDR3 loop: CASTIKSGRGRNEQFF. The CDR3 bases are TGTGCCAGCACCATAAAAAGCGGAAGAGGGCGGAATGAGCAGTTCTTC.

This clone was counted a few times. In DNA, the CDR3 is TGCAGCGTTGATATGCCAGGGAAAGGGTACACTGAAGCTTTCTTT. It translates to CSVDMPGKGYTEAFF. The rearrangement joins TRBV29-1 to TRBJ1-1; D is possibly TRBD1 (5 bases). This CDR3 has 15 residues. Trimming removed 3 bases from V and 3 bases from J, with 17 bases in between. The germline gives CDR1 SQVTM, CDR2 ANQGSEA. Supplemented by reference TRBV29-1 and TRBJ1-1, the full variable domain reads SAVISQKPSRDICQRGTSLTIQCQVDSQVTMMFWYRQQPGQSLTLIATANQGSEATYESGFVIDKFPISRPNLTFSTLTVSNMSPEDSSIYLCSVDMPGKGYTEAFFGQGTRLTVV.

This clone turned up a few times. The chain joins TRBV6-6 to TRBJ1-5, with a possible D match to TRBD1 (6 bases). The CDR3 contains 13 residues. With 7 bases removed from V and 7 bases from J, the gap between germline ends came to 14 bases. Germline loops: CDR1 MNHNY, CDR2 SVGAGI (reference sequence). As DNA, the CDR3 is TGTGCCAGCACTAACAGGGCCGGACAGCCCCAGCATTTT. Its translation is CASTNRAGQPQHF.

The chain has TRBV5-1 and TRBJ2-1; D not resolved. Germline loops: CDR1 SGHRS, CDR2 YFSETQ. CDR3 size: 13 residues. Trimming shortened V by 0 bases and J by 8 bases, and 9 bases separated the two germline ends. DNA of the CDR3: TGCGCCAGCAGCTTGGGGCCTAGTTATGAGCAGTTCTTC. It is translated as CASSLGPSYEQFF. Drawing the rest from reference TRBV5-1 and TRBJ2-1, the complete variable domain is KAGVTQTPRYLIKTRGQQVTLSCSPISGHRSVSWYQQTPGQGLQFLFEYFSETQRNKGNFPGRFSGRQFSNSRSEMNVSTLELGDSALYLCASSLGPSYEQFFGPGTRLTVL.

The chain is built from TRBV2 and TRBJ2-2; tentatively, D is TRBD2 (5 bases). Germline CDR1 SNHLY, CDR2 FYNNEI. The CDR3 is 16 amino acids. Trimming shortened V by 8 bases and J by 5 bases, and 21 bases separated the two germline ends. In DNA form, the CDR3 reads TGTGCCAGCGCGGAGGATAGTGGACTTTTAACCGGGGAGCTGTTTTTT. It translates to CASAEDSGLLTGELFF.

The chain employs TRBV28 and TRBJ2-1; TRBD2 agrees at 16 bases. The CDR3 is made up of 19 amino acids. V lost 4 bases, J lost 3 bases, and 9 bases stayed unmatched. In germline, CDR1 is MDHEN, CDR2 SYDVKM. CDR3 in DNA: TGTGCCAGCAGTTCCACCGGGACTAGCGGGAGGGCCTTCTACAATGAGCAGTTCTTC. It yields the protein CASSSTGTSGRAFYNEQFF.

This clone was recorded only once. This rearrangement joins TRBV6-6 to TRBJ1-2; D call uncertain. Trimming cost V 0 bases and J 4 bases, with 9 bases left between them. The CDR3 totals 14 residues. Germline CDR1 and CDR2: MNHNY and SVGAGI (reference sequence). The CDR3 sequence: CASSYSSSPYGYTF. CDR3 nucleotides: TGTGCCAGCAGTTACTCCTCCTCTCCCTATGGCTACACCTTC.

The chain recombines TRBV7-8 with TRBJ2-2; D remains ambiguous. In germline, CDR1 is SGHVS, CDR2 FQNEAQ. The CDR3 runs to 14 residues. The ends were cut back, 2 bases at V and 5 bases at J, with 9 bases in the middle. CDR3 coding DNA: TGTGCCAGCAGCTTACAACAGTTGACCGGGGAGCTGTTTTTT. It is translated as CASSLQQLTGELFF.

The chain is built from TRBV6-5 and TRBJ2-7; 7 bases fit TRBD2. The CDR3 length is 14 residues. J lost 5 bases, V lost 2 bases, and 6 bases had no gene match. Germline V gene sequence: CDR1 MNHEY, CDR2 SVGAGI. The DNA of the CDR3 is TGTGCCAGCAGTTACCGGGACTATGGCAACGAGCAGTACTTC. Translating gives CASSYRDYGNEQYF.

This clone showed up just once. J is TRBJ2-7 and V is TRBV7-2; 10 bases align to TRBD1. The CDR3 spans 14 residues. Germline trimming cut 1 base from V and 3 bases from J; bases unmatched to any gene: 0. The V gene's germline CDR1 is SGHTA and CDR2 FQGNSA. CDR3 sequence reads: CASSLGDRGYEQYF. CDR3 DNA: TGTGCCAGCAGCTTAGGGGACAGGGGCTACGAGCAGTACTTC.

V and J are TRBV11-1 and TRBJ2-1; 7 nucleotides agree with TRBD2. The CDR3 is made up of 14 amino acids. Germline V gives CDR1 SGHAT, CDR2 FQDESV (reference sequence). After removal of 1 base from V and 7 bases from J, the junction contained 4 bases not matched to a gene. The DNA of the CDR3 is TGTGCCAGCAGCTTAGGCGGGAGCTTAAATGAGCAGTTCTTC. Translated: CASSLGGSLNEQFF. Combining the CDR3 with reference TRBV11-1 and TRBJ2-1 gives the whole variable domain EAEVAQSPRYKITEKSQAVAFWCDPISGHATLYWYRQILGQGPELLVQFQDESVVDDSQLPKDRFSAERLKGVDSTLKIQPAELGDSAMYLCASSLGGSLNEQFFGPGTRLTVL.

In its sample, this clone was seen a few times. The chain is built from TRBV2 and TRBJ2-1; 7 bases line up with TRBD1. The CDR3 is made up of 13 amino acids. V trimming: 4 bases; J trimming: 7 bases; junction bases outside the gene matches: 4. The germline V gene has CDR1 SNHLY and CDR2 FYNNEI. In DNA, the CDR3 is TGTGCCAGCAGTGGGCCACAGGGGAATGAGCAGTTCTTC. Its translation is CASSGPQGNEQFF.

The chain recombines TRBV28 with TRBJ1-3; unclear D gene. Per the germline V gene, CDR1 is MDHEN and CDR2 is SYDVKM. The V end was cut by 3 bases, the J end by 4 bases, with 7 bases between. The CDR3 spans 13 residues. Here the CDR3 reads CASSFIPGNTIYF. The CDR3 DNA reads TGTGCCAGCAGTTTTATCCCGGGAAACACCATATATTTT.

V and J are TRBV28 and TRBJ2-1; 8 bases align to TRBD1. This CDR3 has 16 amino acids. Losses at the gene ends were 5 bases for V and 8 bases for J; bases not matched to a gene: 14. Germline CDR1 MDHEN, CDR2 SYDVKM. The CDR3, as DNA: TGTGCCAGCAGTCCCGGGACAGGTTGGGTCGATTATGAGCAGTTCTTC. Its protein product is CASSPGTGWVDYEQFF. The whole variable domain, filled in from reference TRBV28 and TRBJ2-1, reads DVKVTQSSRYLVKRTGEKVFLECVQDMDHENMFWYRQDPGLGLRLIYFSYDVKMKEKGDIPEGYSVSREKKERFSLILESASTNQTSMYLCASSPGTGWVDYEQFFGPGTRLTVL.

The chain employs TRBV6-1 and TRBJ2-7; D is undetermined. The CDR3 covers 14 residues. The germline CDR1 and CDR2 sequences are MNHNS and SASEGT. V lost 6 bases to trimming and J lost 0 bases, with 12 bases between them. As DNA, the CDR3 is TGTGCCAGCAGGGCCCCGTCACCCTCCTACGAGCAGTACTTC. Residues: CASRAPSPSYEQYF.

This clone was detected only once. The genes are TRBV4-1 and TRBJ2-7; D is perhaps TRBD2 (5 bases). The germline V gene has CDR1 MGHRA and CDR2 YSYEKL. The V end lost 6 bases, the J end lost 6 bases, and 21 bases lay between the germline ends. CDR3 length: 15 amino acids. CDR3 in amino acids: CASSSSGQADSEQYF. In DNA, the CDR3 is TGCGCCAGCAGTTCAAGCGGTCAGGCGGACTCCGAGCAGTACTTC.

This chain links TRBV5-1 with TRBJ2-1, with 9 bases that match TRBD1. V shed 1 base and J 2 bases; nucleotides not matched to a gene: 7. The germline gives CDR1 SGHRS, CDR2 YFSETQ. The CDR3 covers 17 residues. The CDR3 nucleotides are TGCGCCAGCAGCTTGTGGGGACAGGGACGCCCCTACAATGAGCAGTTCTTC. This encodes CASSLWGQGRPYNEQFF.

CDR3 DNA: TGTGCCAGCAGCCCACCTCTAGCGGGAGGGCGAGAGACCCAGTACTTC. As protein: CASSPPLAGGRETQYF. V gene TRBV5-4 combines with J gene TRBJ2-5; 12 nucleotides match TRBD2. J gave up 4 bases and V 4 bases, and 8 bases lay outside the gene matches. The CDR3 covers 16 residues. Germline V lookup: CDR1 SGHNT, CDR2 YYREEE (reference sequence).

J is TRBJ1-1 and V is TRBV11-2; a possible D gene is TRBD1 (5 bases). CDR1 and CDR2 (germline): SGHAT, FQNNGV. The CDR3 is 14 residues long. Trimming stripped 2 bases from V and 5 bases from J, with 12 bases between. CDR3: CASSLLGQGTEAFF. CDR3 nucleotide sequence: TGTGCCAGCAGCTTACTGGGGCAGGGTACTGAAGCTTTCTTT.

This CDR3 reads CASSLTGTGLEKLFF. CDR3 in DNA: TGTGCCAGCAGCCTTACCGGGACAGGGCTAGAAAAACTGTTTTTT. The chain has TRBV5-6 and TRBJ1-4; 9 bases agree with TRBD1. In germline, CDR1 is SGHDT, CDR2 YYEEEE. This CDR3 is 15 amino acids long. Germline trimming cut 4 bases from V and 8 bases from J; bases unmatched to any gene: 9. The whole variable domain, filled in from reference TRBV5-6 and TRBJ1-4, reads DAGVTQSPTHLIKTRGQQVTLRCSPKSGHDTVSWYQQALGQGPQFIFQYYEEEERQRGNFPDRFSGHQFPNYSSELNVNALLLGDSALYLCASSLTGTGLEKLFFGSGTQLSVL.